A selection of T cell receptor beta chains follows, all from one sample in a study of blood T cell repertoires in COVID-19. Profiled with immunoSEQ multiplex PCR; TCRdb holds only in-frame clones, not every one. Of under 350,000 clones in the sample, about nine tenths are singletons; the top ten hold about 2.7%. The material sequenced was PBMCs or T cells enriched from blood (not recorded which). The source of these receptors is a woman aged 18-29 years who had recovered from COVID-19. CDR3s include the opening cysteine and the closing phenylalanine or tryptophan. Fields, in order: D gene, J gene, V gene, clone size, CDR3 DNA, CDR3 protein. A D gene is named only where the DNA matches it firmly. Clone size, where shown, is once, few, many, or a class for clones that have expanded.

d_gene: .; j_gene: TRBJ2-1; v_gene: TRBV19; abundance: .; CDR3nt: TGTGCCAGTAGTATCTCGGTAGCGAGTCCGGAGCAGTTCTTC; CDR3aa: CASSISVASPEQFF
d_gene: .; j_gene: TRBJ2-5; v_gene: TRBV29-1; abundance: .; CDR3nt: TGCAGCGTCTGGACAAGCCAAGAGACCCAGTACTTC; CDR3aa: CSVWTSQETQYF
d_gene: TRBD1; j_gene: TRBJ2-3; v_gene: TRBV5-1; abundance: .; CDR3nt: TGCGCCAGCAGCATGCCGGACAGGGGCCCCCCAGATACGCAGTATTTT; CDR3aa: CASSMPDRGPPDTQYF
d_gene: TRBD2; j_gene: TRBJ2-3; v_gene: TRBV9; abundance: .; CDR3nt: TGTGCCAGCAGCGTACTAGCGGGAGGGGCAGATACGCAGTATTTT; CDR3aa: CASSVLAGGADTQYF
d_gene: .; j_gene: TRBJ2-3; v_gene: TRBV27; abundance: once; CDR3nt: TGTGCCAGCAGTTTACCCTTTGAGAAAGATACGCAGTATTTT; CDR3aa: CASSLPFEKDTQYF
d_gene: .; j_gene: TRBJ2-7; v_gene: TRBV7-2; abundance: .; CDR3nt: TGTGCCGGTTCCCGGGACACCACCTACGAGCAGTACTTC; CDR3aa: CAGSRDTTYEQYF
d_gene: TRBD2; j_gene: TRBJ2-3; v_gene: TRBV10-3; abundance: .; CDR3nt: TGTGCCATCAGTGAGCTTAGCGGGAGGTCAGATACGCAGTATTTT; CDR3aa: CAISELSGRSDTQYF
d_gene: .; j_gene: TRBJ1-4; v_gene: TRBV9; abundance: once; CDR3nt: TGTGCCAGCAGCGTAGAGGAGGGGTCAGGTGGTAATGAAAAACTGTTTTTT; CDR3aa: CASSVEEGSGGNEKLFF
d_gene: .; j_gene: TRBJ1-1; v_gene: TRBV7-6; abundance: .; CDR3nt: TGTGCCAGCAGCTTAGTAGGGAGCACTGAAGCTTTCTTT; CDR3aa: CASSLVGSTEAFF
d_gene: .; j_gene: TRBJ1-1; v_gene: TRBV5-4; abundance: .; CDR3nt: TGTGCCAGCAGCCAGGGCAGGCCTTACAGATCCACTGAAGCTTTCTTT; CDR3aa: CASSQGRPYRSTEAFF
d_gene: TRBD2; j_gene: TRBJ2-3; v_gene: TRBV7-3; abundance: .; CDR3nt: TGTGCCAGCAGCTTAACGTCAGCGGGAGGTGGAGATACGCAGTATTTT; CDR3aa: CASSLTSAGGGDTQYF
d_gene: .; j_gene: TRBJ2-5; v_gene: TRBV2; abundance: .; CDR3nt: TGTGCCAGCAGTGGGTCTAGGGGCTACCAAGAGACCCAGTACTTC; CDR3aa: CASSGSRGYQETQYF
d_gene: TRBD1; j_gene: TRBJ2-1; v_gene: TRBV27; abundance: few; CDR3nt: TGTGCCAGCAGTTTAGACCCAGGGGGCAATGAGCAGTTCTTC; CDR3aa: CASSLDPGGNEQFF
d_gene: TRBD2; j_gene: TRBJ2-2; v_gene: TRBV9; abundance: .; CDR3nt: TGTGCCAGCAGCGTAGGTTCTAGCGGGGGCAACACCGGGGAGCTGTTTTTT; CDR3aa: CASSVGSSGGNTGELFF
d_gene: TRBD2; j_gene: TRBJ2-1; v_gene: TRBV7-3; abundance: once; CDR3nt: TGTGCCAGCAGCCCCCAGAGGACTAGCATCGCTGAGCAGTTCTTC; CDR3aa: CASSPQRTSIAEQFF
d_gene: .; j_gene: TRBJ1-5; v_gene: TRBV6-5; abundance: .; CDR3nt: TGTGCCAGCAGTTACTCGAACAGGGGCAATCAGCCCCAGCATTTT; CDR3aa: CASSYSNRGNQPQHF
d_gene: TRBD2; j_gene: TRBJ2-2; v_gene: TRBV11-3; abundance: many; CDR3nt: TGTGCCAGCAGTTGGCGGAGACAGAGCGGGAAGGTCACCGGGGAGCTGTTTTTT; CDR3aa: CASSWRRQSGKVTGELFF
d_gene: .; j_gene: TRBJ2-7; v_gene: TRBV10-1; abundance: once; CDR3nt: TGCGCCAGCAGTGAGGGGCAGGGGATGGCCTACGAGCAGTACTTC; CDR3aa: CASSEGQGMAYEQYF
d_gene: .; j_gene: TRBJ2-7; v_gene: TRBV5-1; abundance: .; CDR3nt: TGCGCCAGCAGCCTTTCTCTCCTTCGGTCCTACGAGCAGTACTTC; CDR3aa: CASSLSLLRSYEQYF
d_gene: .; j_gene: TRBJ1-2; v_gene: TRBV12-3/TRBV12-4; abundance: .; CDR3nt: TGTGCCAGCAGTTTAATCGGGTATGGCTACACCTTC; CDR3aa: CASSLIGYGYTF
d_gene: .; j_gene: TRBJ1-2; v_gene: TRBV6-5; abundance: .; CDR3nt: TGTGCCAGCAGACCCACGACAGCGTATGGCTACACCTTC; CDR3aa: CASRPTTAYGYTF
d_gene: TRBD1; j_gene: TRBJ2-1; v_gene: TRBV7-8; abundance: .; CDR3nt: TGTGCCAGCAGTTTTAGGTTTAGGCCCGGACAGGGGTACAATGAGCAGTTCTTC; CDR3aa: CASSFRFRPGQGYNEQFF
d_gene: TRBD2; j_gene: TRBJ2-5; v_gene: TRBV3-1/TRBV3-2; abundance: .; CDR3nt: TGTGCCAGCAGCCAAGTTTATCGGACTAGCGAAGAGACCCAGTACTTC; CDR3aa: CASSQVYRTSEETQYF
d_gene: TRBD2; j_gene: TRBJ2-1; v_gene: TRBV5-1; abundance: .; CDR3nt: TGCGCCAGCAGCTTAAGTAGCGGGTCCTACAATGAGCAGTTCTTC; CDR3aa: CASSLSSGSYNEQFF
d_gene: .; j_gene: TRBJ2-1; v_gene: TRBV11-2; abundance: .; CDR3nt: TGTGCCAGCAGCTTAGACAGGGCCAATGAGCAGTTCTTC; CDR3aa: CASSLDRANEQFF